This entry is about one TCR beta chain. The antigen is unknown. These data are taken from a study of cytomegalovirus exposure and HLA in healthy donors. Study-wide context: Earlier sequencing of 150 million to 200 million T cells yielded fewer than 140 million unique TCR beta sequences.

13 Jbeta primers and 60 Vbeta primers were used for the PCR. The data were produced by immunoSEQ multiplex PCR, yet TCRdb's version contains in-frame clones alone and is incomplete. Seen here are roughly 100,000 clones, under 80% observed once, and the top ten hold about 6.1%. Germline V gene lookup returns CDR1 SQVTM and CDR2 ANQGSEA. CDR3 length equals 13 residues. Trimming removed 5 bases at V and 0 bases at J, with 5 bases between. Overall study results and limits: Earlier results showed most TCR beta V segments being productive about 87% or about 30% of the time.

The sequence derives from a woman aged 50 to 60 in good health and CMV-seropositive. The source material was PBMCs. The rearrangement links TRBV29-1 to TRBJ2-6, with unresolved D. The CDR3, as DNA: TGCAGCGTTTACTCCTCTGGGGCCAACGTCCTGACTTTC. Translated, it gives CSVYSSGANVLTF.